Listed below are T cell receptor beta chains from one sample, sequenced in a study of siplizumab effects on memory and regulatory T cells. The method was immunoSEQ multiplex PCR; TCRdb's version includes in-frame clones alone and lacks a portion of them. There are under 100,000 clones in the sample; around 94% occur only once, and about 1.2% lies in the top ten. The specimen was non-Treg CD4+ T cells sorted from blood. The receptors come from a human donor in good health. Each CDR3 is given with its conserved first and last residue. The D gene is left open where the match is weak. For some rows the clone size is stated as once, few or many, or as a class when expanded; others skip it.

size,J,D,V,CDR3,DNA
NA,TRBJ1-6,NA,TRBV30,CAWSSYNSPLHF,TGTGCCTGGAGCTCCTATAATTCACCCCTCCACTTT
NA,TRBJ2-7,TRBD1,TRBV4-1,CASSYSDRGSYEQYF,TGCGCCAGCAGCTACTCCGACAGGGGGTCATACGAGCAGTACTTC
once,TRBJ2-5,TRBD2,TRBV5-1,CASSLAGEEEETQYF,TGCGCCAGCAGCTTAGCGGGAGAGGAGGAAGAGACCCAGTACTTC
NA,TRBJ1-3,TRBD1,TRBV19,CASSRRKSDRGISGNTIYF,TGTGCCAGTAGCCGGAGGAAATCGGACAGGGGGATCTCTGGAAACACCATATATTTT
NA,TRBJ1-1,NA,TRBV9,CASSVGPLNTEAFF,TGTGCCAGCAGCGTTGGGCCGCTGAACACTGAAGCTTTCTTT
NA,TRBJ2-1,TRBD1,TRBV29-1,CSVGQIYNEQFF,TGCAGCGTGGGACAGATATACAATGAGCAGTTCTTC
NA,TRBJ1-1,NA,TRBV19,CASSIFWGNTEAFF,TGTGCCAGTAGTATATTCTGGGGGAACACTGAAGCTTTCTTT
NA,TRBJ2-1,TRBD2,TRBV5-5,CASSRQTSGRYNEQFF,TGTGCCAGCAGCCGTCAGACTAGCGGTAGATACAATGAGCAGTTCTTC
NA,TRBJ2-7,NA,TRBV18,CASSPGTLTSYEQYF,TGTGCCAGCTCACCCGGGACACTGACCTCCTACGAGCAGTACTTC
NA,TRBJ2-7,TRBD1,TRBV28,CASTFQTGRHEQYF,TGTGCCAGCACATTCCAGACAGGGCGCCACGAGCAGTACTTC
NA,TRBJ1-5,NA,TRBV5-5,CASSLSGLDQPQHF,TGTGCCAGCAGCTTATCAGGGTTAGATCAGCCCCAGCATTTT
NA,TRBJ2-5,NA,TRBV5-1,CASSLFFGQETQYF,TGCGCCAGCAGCTTGTTCTTCGGACAAGAGACCCAGTACTTC
NA,TRBJ2-5,NA,TRBV21-1,CASNGNSYQETQYF,TGTGCCAGCAACGGAAACTCGTACCAAGAGACCCAGTACTTC
NA,TRBJ2-7,NA,TRBV30,CAWSVWGSYEQYF,TGTGCCTGGAGTGTATGGGGCAGCTACGAGCAGTACTTC
NA,TRBJ2-2,NA,TRBV6-5,CASTKWGANTGELFF,TGTGCCAGCACCAAGTGGGGCGCGAACACCGGGGAGCTGTTTTTT
NA,TRBJ2-1,TRBD1,TRBV7-9,CASSPQWTGGLYNEQFF,TGTGCCAGCAGCCCCCAATGGACAGGGGGCCTCTACAATGAGCAGTTCTTC
NA,TRBJ2-7,NA,TRBV29-1,CSVDDVISSYEQYF,TGCAGCGTTGATGATGTGATTAGCTCCTACGAGCAGTACTTC
NA,TRBJ2-7,NA,TRBV28,CASSSSLYEQYF,TGTGCCAGCAGTTCCTCCCTCTACGAGCAGTACTTC
NA,TRBJ1-3,TRBD1,TRBV6-1,CASSEGYPGQGTHTIYF,TGTGCCAGCAGTGAAGGTTACCCGGGACAGGGGACTCACACCATATATTTT
NA,TRBJ2-5,NA,TRBV30,CAWRQKAAQGTQYF,TGTGCCTGGAGACAAAAGGCGGCACAGGGGACCCAGTACTTC
NA,TRBJ2-5,TRBD1,TRBV7-3,CASSLTGGEETQYF,TGTGCCAGCAGCTTGACAGGGGGAGAAGAGACCCAGTACTTC
NA,TRBJ1-2,NA,TRBV27,CASSFSGRNYGYTF,TGTGCCAGCAGTTTTTCCGGCAGGAACTATGGCTACACCTTC
NA,TRBJ2-7,NA,TRBV5-8,CASSLASSRPSYEQYF,TGTGCCAGCAGCTTGGCCAGCTCCCGCCCATCCTACGAGCAGTACTTC
NA,TRBJ2-7,NA,TRBV6-1,CASSKDSYEQYF,TGTGCCAGCAGCAAAGACAGCTACGAGCAGTACTTC
NA,TRBJ2-3,NA,TRBV15,CATSSRRASESTDTQYF,TGTGCCACCAGCAGCCGCCGAGCTAGCGAGAGCACAGATACGCAGTATTTT
NA,TRBJ1-2,NA,TRBV6-6,CASSPGAATYGYTF,TGTGCCAGCAGCCCCGGGGCAGCCACCTATGGCTACACCTTC
NA,TRBJ2-3,NA,TRBV15,CATSSPGVRDTQYF,TGTGCCACCAGCAGCCCGGGTGTCCGGGATACGCAGTATTTT
NA,TRBJ2-7,NA,TRBV18,CASSPPSRSSYEQYF,TGTGCCAGCTCACCACCTTCTCGGAGCTCCTACGAGCAGTACTTC
NA,TRBJ2-7,TRBD2,TRBV2,CASSELAGVSEQYF,TGTGCCAGCAGTGAACTAGCGGGAGTTAGTGAGCAGTACTTC
NA,TRBJ1-3,TRBD1,TRBV28,CASREDRVSGNTIYF,TGTGCCAGCAGGGAGGACAGGGTCTCTGGAAACACCATATATTTT
NA,TRBJ1-2,NA,TRBV20-1,CSVSRQDGYTF,TGCAGTGTTTCTCGGCAAGATGGCTACACCTTC
NA,TRBJ2-1,NA,TRBV7-3,CASSLGGGTYNEQFF,TGTGCCAGCAGCTTAGGCGGGGGCACCTACAATGAGCAGTTCTTC
once,TRBJ1-2,TRBD1,TRBV7-9,CASGTGGFGYTF,TGTGCCAGTGGGACAGGGGGCTTTGGCTACACCTTC
once,TRBJ1-3,NA,TRBV9,CASSVAARRASGNTIYF,TGTGCCAGCAGCGTAGCGGCTCGGCGGGCCTCTGGAAACACCATATATTTT
NA,TRBJ2-7,NA,TRBV5-4,CASSSGWELATREQYF,TGTGCCAGCAGCAGTGGATGGGAACTAGCAACCCGCGAGCAGTACTTC
NA,TRBJ2-2,NA,TRBV5-4,CASRVGGARNTGELFF,TGTGCCAGCAGGGTAGGGGGGGCGCGAAACACCGGGGAGCTGTTTTTT
NA,TRBJ2-1,TRBD2,TRBV6-6,CASSYKAGGPYNEQFF,TGTGCCAGCAGTTACAAGGCGGGAGGTCCCTACAATGAGCAGTTCTTC
once,TRBJ2-2,NA,TRBV14,CASSLGFGELFF,TGTGCCAGCAGCCTAGGATTCGGGGAGCTGTTTTTT
NA,TRBJ1-5,NA,TRBV28,CASSSTGIDQPQHF,TGTGCCAGCAGCAGTACAGGGATCGATCAGCCCCAGCATTTT
NA,TRBJ1-1,NA,TRBV28,CASSSTPQALAAFF,TGTGCCAGCAGTTCAACCCCTCAGGCCCTGGCAGCTTTCTTT
NA,TRBJ2-1,NA,TRBV4-2,CASSQDPGNEQFF,TGTGCCAGCAGCCAAGATCCTGGCAATGAGCAGTTCTTC
NA,TRBJ1-5,NA,TRBV28,CASRPQGDRQPQHF,TGTGCCAGCAGGCCACAGGGAGATCGTCAGCCCCAGCATTTT
once,TRBJ2-3,NA,TRBV7-3,CASSPDLGTDTQYF,TGTGCCAGCAGCCCCGACCTGGGGACAGATACGCAGTATTTT
NA,TRBJ2-2,TRBD1,TRBV28,CASSTGDRAAGELFF,TGTGCCAGCAGTACTGGGGACAGGGCGGCCGGGGAGCTGTTTTTT
NA,TRBJ2-1,NA,TRBV7-2,CASSLGWRQGDEQFF,TGTGCCAGCAGCTTAGGGTGGAGGCAAGGGGATGAGCAGTTCTTC
NA,TRBJ1-1,NA,TRBV6-1,CASTAVTEAFF,TGTGCCAGCACGGCGGTAACTGAAGCTTTCTTT
NA,TRBJ2-1,TRBD2,TRBV27,CASSDSGKGRSSYNEQFF,TGTGCCAGCAGCGATAGCGGGAAAGGTCGAAGCTCCTACAATGAGCAGTTCTTC
once,TRBJ2-1,NA,TRBV7-3,CASSLTQAGEQFF,TGTGCCAGCAGCTTAACCCAGGCTGGTGAGCAGTTCTTC
NA,TRBJ1-4,TRBD1,TRBV18,CASSPWTGGEKLFF,TGTGCCAGCTCCCCATGGACAGGGGGCGAAAAACTGTTTTTT
NA,TRBJ2-2,NA,TRBV7-9,CASSLSPSGELFF,TGTGCCAGCAGCCTATCCCCCTCCGGGGAGCTGTTTTTT
NA,TRBJ2-7,TRBD2,TRBV30,CAWSRDYETEQYF,TGTGCCTGGAGCCGGGACTACGAAACCGAGCAGTACTTC
NA,TRBJ2-2,NA,TRBV6-6,CASSYFTGLGGELFF,TGTGCCAGCAGTTACTTTACAGGGTTGGGCGGGGAGCTGTTTTTT
NA,TRBJ2-1,NA,TRBV5-3,CARSRSYNEQFF,TGTGCCAGAAGCCGTAGCTACAATGAGCAGTTCTTC
NA,TRBJ1-1,NA,TRBV29-1,CSVEVGSATEAFF,TGCAGCGTTGAAGTAGGGTCCGCCACTGAAGCTTTCTTT
NA,TRBJ2-1,NA,TRBV19,CASGSGRRTGSVRDNEQFF,TGTGCTTCCGGTTCCGGGAGACGTACTGGCAGCGTGAGGGACAATGAGCAGTTCTTC
once,TRBJ1-5,NA,TRBV28,CASTPLIGPNQPQHF,TGTGCCAGCACCCCCCTTATCGGGCCCAATCAGCCCCAGCATTTT
NA,TRBJ2-2,NA,TRBV18,CASSSGKGNTNTGELFF,TGTGCCAGCTCCTCGGGAAAAGGGAACACGAACACCGGGGAGCTGTTTTTT
medium-sized,TRBJ2-7,NA,TRBV2,CASSLSTGRGSEQYF,TGTGCCAGCAGCTTATCAACCGGGAGAGGATCCGAGCAGTACTTC
NA,TRBJ1-1,NA,TRBV28,CASSRGGDAEAFF,TGTGCCAGCAGCCGGGGCGGGGACGCTGAAGCTTTCTTT